A selection of T cell receptor beta chains follows, all from one sample in a study of blood T cell repertoires in COVID-19. Clones were sequenced by immunoSEQ multiplex PCR, and TCRdb holds only the in-frame ones, with some missing. The data hold some 78,000 clones, with more than 75% observed a single time. The sample comprised peripheral blood. The receptors come from a man aged 45-60 years with active or convalescent COVID-19. Both conserved end residues are trimmed from each CDR3.

TRBV18	TRBJ2-5	14	ASSPSAGGLLETQY
TRBV5-6	TRBJ2-3	13	ASSLGQGGTDTQY
TRBV3-1/TRBV3-2	TRBJ2-3	14	ASSLHSGGAEDTQY
TRBV3-1/TRBV3-2	TRBJ2-5	11	ASSQPGQETQY
TRBV28	TRBJ1-6	10	ASSNRASPLH
TRBV19	TRBJ1-5	10	ASSMRAQPQH
TRBV19	TRBJ2-5	13	ASTPQTGGQETQY
TRBV14	TRBJ2-3	12	ASSRIWTADTQY
TRBV6-2/TRBV6-3	TRBJ2-5	10	ASSYNFETQY
TRBV19	TRBJ1-1	14	ASSMGRPGGNTEAF
TRBV29-1	TRBJ2-1	10	SVEYLAGEQF
TRBV18	TRBJ2-5	12	ASSPGSGIETQY
TRBV12-5	TRBJ2-3	14	ASGLPTGRRTDTQY
TRBV7-9	TRBJ2-1	14	ASSQPGLESYNEQF
TRBV6-6	TRBJ2-5	14	ASSYGGGAYQETQY
TRBV4-3	TRBJ2-7	13	ASSQEGTRGHEQY
TRBV7-9	TRBJ2-1	12	ASSFSGAYNEQF
TRBV18	TRBJ2-5	13	ASSQGLAAQETQY
TRBV3-1/TRBV3-2	TRBJ2-1	14	ASSQWTGISYNEQF
TRBV7-9	TRBJ1-6	14	ASSPQAILYNSPLH
TRBV7-2	TRBJ2-5	11	ASSVRRQETQY
TRBV20-1	TRBJ1-2	10	SASPDNYGYT
TRBV3-1/TRBV3-2	TRBJ2-2	13	ASSQAARSTGELF
TRBV4-1	TRBJ2-2	12	ASSLGGNTGELF
TRBV5-6	TRBJ1-4	10	ASSYSGEKLF
TRBV28	TRBJ2-7	11	ASSFLGPYEQY
TRBV27	TRBJ1-2	14	ASSLGSAGRNYGYT